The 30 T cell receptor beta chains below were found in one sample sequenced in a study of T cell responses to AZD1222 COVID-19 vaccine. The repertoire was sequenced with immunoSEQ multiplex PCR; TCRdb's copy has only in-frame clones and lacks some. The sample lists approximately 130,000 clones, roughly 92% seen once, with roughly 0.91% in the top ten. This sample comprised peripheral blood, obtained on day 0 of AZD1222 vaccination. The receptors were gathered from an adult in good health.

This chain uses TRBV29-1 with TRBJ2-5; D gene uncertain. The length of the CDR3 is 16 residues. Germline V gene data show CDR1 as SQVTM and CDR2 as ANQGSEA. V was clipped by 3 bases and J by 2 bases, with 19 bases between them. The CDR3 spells CSVDARPAPLQETQYF. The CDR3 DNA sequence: TGCAGCGTTGATGCCCGACCGGCACCGCTACAAGAGACCCAGTACTTC.

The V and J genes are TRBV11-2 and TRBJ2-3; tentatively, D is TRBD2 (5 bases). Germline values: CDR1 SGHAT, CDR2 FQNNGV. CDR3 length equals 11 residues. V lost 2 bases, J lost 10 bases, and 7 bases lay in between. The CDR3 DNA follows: TGTGCCAGCAGCTTAACCGGGGCGCAGTATTTT. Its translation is CASSLTGAQYF.

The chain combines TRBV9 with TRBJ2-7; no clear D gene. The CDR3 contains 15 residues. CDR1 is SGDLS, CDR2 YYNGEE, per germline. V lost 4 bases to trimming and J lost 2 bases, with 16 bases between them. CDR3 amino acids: CASSFEASSPYEQYF. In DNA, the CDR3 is TGTGCCAGCAGCTTCGAGGCTTCTAGTCCCTACGAGCAGTACTTC.

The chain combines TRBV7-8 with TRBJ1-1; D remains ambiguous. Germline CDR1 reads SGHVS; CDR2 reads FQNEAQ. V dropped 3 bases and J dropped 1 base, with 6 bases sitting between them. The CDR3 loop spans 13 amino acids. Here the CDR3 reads CASSFIRNTEAFF. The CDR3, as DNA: TGTGCCAGCAGCTTTATTCGGAACACTGAAGCTTTCTTT.

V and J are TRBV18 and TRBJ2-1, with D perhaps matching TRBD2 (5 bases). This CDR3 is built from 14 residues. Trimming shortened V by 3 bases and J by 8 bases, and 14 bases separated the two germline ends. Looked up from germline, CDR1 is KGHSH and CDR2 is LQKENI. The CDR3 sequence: CASSPGRARDEQFF. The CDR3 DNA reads TGTGCCAGCTCACCGGGCCGCGCGAGGGATGAGCAGTTCTTC.

This CDR3 reads CASRDGGRDTQYF. The CDR3 bases are TGTGCCAGCAGAGATGGGGGCAGGGATACGCAGTATTTT. The V and J genes are TRBV4-2 and TRBJ2-3, with a possible D match to TRBD1 (6 bases). V dropped 6 bases and J dropped 6 bases, with 13 bases sitting between them. The CDR3 length is 13 residues. CDR1 is LGHNA, CDR2 YNFKEQ, per germline.

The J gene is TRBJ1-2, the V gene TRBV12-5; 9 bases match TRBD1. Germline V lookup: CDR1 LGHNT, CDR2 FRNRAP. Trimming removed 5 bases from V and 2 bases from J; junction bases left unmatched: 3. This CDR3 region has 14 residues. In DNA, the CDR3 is TGTGCTAGTGGTGATACAGGGGGCAACTATGGCTACACCTTC. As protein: CASGDTGGNYGYTF.

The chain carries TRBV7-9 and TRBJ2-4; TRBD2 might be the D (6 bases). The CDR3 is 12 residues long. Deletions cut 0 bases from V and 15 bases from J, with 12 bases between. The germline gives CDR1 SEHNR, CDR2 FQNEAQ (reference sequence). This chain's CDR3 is CASSLAEGPLYF. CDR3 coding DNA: TGTGCCAGCAGCTTAGCGGAGGGGCCCCTGTACTTC.

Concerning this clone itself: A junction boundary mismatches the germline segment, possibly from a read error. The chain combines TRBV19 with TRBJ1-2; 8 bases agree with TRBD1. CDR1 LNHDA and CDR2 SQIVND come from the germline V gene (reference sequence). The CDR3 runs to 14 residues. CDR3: CASSVDRGYYGYTF. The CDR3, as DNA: TGTGCCAGTAGTGTAGACAGGGGCTACTATGGCTACACCTTC.

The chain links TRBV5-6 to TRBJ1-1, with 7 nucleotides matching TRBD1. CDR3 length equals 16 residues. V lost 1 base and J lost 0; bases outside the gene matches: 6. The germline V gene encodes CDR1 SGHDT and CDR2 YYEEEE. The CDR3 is CASSLTGARLNTEAFF. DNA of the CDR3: TGTGCCAGCAGCTTGACAGGGGCTCGCTTGAACACTGAAGCTTTCTTT.

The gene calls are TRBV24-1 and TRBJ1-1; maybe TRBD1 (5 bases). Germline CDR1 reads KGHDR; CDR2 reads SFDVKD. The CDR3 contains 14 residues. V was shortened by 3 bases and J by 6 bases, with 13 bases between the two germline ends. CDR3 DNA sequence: TGTGCCACCAGTGATGGGGGGGAGTCGGCTGAAGCTTTCTTT. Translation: CATSDGGESAEAFF.

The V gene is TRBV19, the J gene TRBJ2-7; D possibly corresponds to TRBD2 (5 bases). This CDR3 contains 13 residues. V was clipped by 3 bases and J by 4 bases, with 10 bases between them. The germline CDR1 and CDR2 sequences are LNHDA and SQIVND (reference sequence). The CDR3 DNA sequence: TGTGCCAGTAGTATTCGGGAATCATACGAGCAGTACTTC. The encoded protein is CASSIRESYEQYF.

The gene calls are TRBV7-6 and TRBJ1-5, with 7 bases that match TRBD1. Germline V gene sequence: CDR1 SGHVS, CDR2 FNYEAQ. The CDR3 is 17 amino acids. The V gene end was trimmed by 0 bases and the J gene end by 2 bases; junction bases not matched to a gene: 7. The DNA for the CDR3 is TGTGCCAGCAGCTTAGCCTCTCCAGGGGGACGCAATCAGCCCCAGCATTTT. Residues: CASSLASPGGRNQPQHF.

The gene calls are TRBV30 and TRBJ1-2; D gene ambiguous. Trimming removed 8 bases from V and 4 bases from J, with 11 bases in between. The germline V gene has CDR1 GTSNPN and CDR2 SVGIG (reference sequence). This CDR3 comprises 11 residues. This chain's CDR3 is CAPTSGYGYTF. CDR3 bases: TGTGCCCCCACTAGCGGCTATGGCTACACCTTC.

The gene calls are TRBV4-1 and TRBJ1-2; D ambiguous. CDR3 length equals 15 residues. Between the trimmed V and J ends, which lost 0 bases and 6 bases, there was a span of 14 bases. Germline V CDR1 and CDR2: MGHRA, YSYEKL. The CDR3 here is CASSQDRWTGDGYTF. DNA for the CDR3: TGCGCCAGCAGCCAAGATAGGTGGACCGGCGATGGCTACACCTTC.

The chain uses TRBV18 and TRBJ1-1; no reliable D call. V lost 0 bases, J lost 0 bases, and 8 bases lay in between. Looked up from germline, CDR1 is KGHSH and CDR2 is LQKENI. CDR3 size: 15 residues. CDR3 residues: CASSPPRALNTEAFF. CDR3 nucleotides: TGTGCCAGCTCACCACCGAGGGCTCTGAACACTGAAGCTTTCTTT.

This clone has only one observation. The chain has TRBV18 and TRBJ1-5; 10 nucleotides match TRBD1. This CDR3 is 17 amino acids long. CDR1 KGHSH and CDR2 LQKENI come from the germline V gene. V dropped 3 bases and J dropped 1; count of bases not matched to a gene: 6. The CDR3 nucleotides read TGTGCCAGCTCACCTGACAGGGGGCGGAGGAGCAATCAGCCCCAGCATTTT. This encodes CASSPDRGRRSNQPQHF.

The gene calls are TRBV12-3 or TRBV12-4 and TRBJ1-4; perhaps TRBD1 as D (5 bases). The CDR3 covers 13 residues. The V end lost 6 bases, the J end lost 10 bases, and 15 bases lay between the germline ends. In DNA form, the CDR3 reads TGTGCCAGCAGCCCTGGGGGTCCCCTAAAACTGTTTTTT. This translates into CASSPGGPLKLFF.

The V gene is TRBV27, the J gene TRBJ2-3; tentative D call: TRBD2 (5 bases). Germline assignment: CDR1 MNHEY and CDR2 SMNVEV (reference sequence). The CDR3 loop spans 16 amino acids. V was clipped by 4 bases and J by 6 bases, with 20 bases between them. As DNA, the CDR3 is TGTGCCAGCAGTTCGGACGGGCCACTAGTCACGGATACGCAGTATTTT. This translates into CASSSDGPLVTDTQYF.

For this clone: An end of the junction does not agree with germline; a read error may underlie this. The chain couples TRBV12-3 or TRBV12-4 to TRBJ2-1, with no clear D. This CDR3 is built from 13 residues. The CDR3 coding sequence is TGTGCCACCAGTTCTTTCTCCTACAATGAGCAGTTCTTC. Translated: CATSSFSYNEQFF.

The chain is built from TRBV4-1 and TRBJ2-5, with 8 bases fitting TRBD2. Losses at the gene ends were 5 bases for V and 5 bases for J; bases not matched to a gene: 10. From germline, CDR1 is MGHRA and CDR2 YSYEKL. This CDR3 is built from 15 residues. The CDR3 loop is CASSTGGGLQETQYF. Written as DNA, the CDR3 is TGCGCCAGCAGCACAGGCGGGGGGCTCCAGGAGACCCAGTACTTC.

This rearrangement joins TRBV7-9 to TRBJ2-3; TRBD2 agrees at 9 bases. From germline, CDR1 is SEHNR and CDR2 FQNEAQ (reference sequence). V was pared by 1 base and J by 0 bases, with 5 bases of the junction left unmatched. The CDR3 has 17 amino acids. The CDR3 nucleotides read TGTGCCAGCAGCTTAGAGGCTAGCGGGGCTAGCACAGATACGCAGTATTTT. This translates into CASSLEASGASTDTQYF.

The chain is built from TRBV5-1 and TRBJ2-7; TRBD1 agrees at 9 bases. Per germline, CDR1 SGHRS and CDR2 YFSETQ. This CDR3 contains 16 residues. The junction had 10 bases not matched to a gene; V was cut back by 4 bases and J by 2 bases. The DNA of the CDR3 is TGCGCCAGCAGCACCCAGACAGGGGGGGTTGCCTACGAGCAGTACTTC. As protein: CASSTQTGGVAYEQYF.

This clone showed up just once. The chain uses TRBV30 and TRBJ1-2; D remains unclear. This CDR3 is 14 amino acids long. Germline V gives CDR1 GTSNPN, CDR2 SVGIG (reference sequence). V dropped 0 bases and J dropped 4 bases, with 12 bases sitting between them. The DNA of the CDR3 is TGTGCCTGGAGTGTACTCGGGGTTAGCTATGGCTACACCTTC. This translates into CAWSVLGVSYGYTF.

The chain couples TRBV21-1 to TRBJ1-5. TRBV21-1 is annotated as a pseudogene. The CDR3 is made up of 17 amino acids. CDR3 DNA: TGTGCCAGCAGCAAGTTTTCATTAGGGGGAGGGAATCAGCCCCAGCATTTT. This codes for CASSKFSLGGGNQPQHF.

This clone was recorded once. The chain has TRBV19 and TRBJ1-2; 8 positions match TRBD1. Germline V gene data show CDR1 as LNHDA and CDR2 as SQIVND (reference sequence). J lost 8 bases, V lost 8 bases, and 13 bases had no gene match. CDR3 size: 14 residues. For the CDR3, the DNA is TGTGCCAGTGCTGCTCAGGGGGCGCGTGACGGCTACACCTTC. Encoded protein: CASAAQGARDGYTF. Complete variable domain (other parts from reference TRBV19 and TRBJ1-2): DGGITQSPKYLFRKEGQNVTLSCEQNLNHDAMYWYRQDPGQGLRLIYYSQIVNDFQKGDIAEGYSVSREKKESFPLTVTSAQKNPTAFYLCASAAQGARDGYTFGSGTRLTVV.

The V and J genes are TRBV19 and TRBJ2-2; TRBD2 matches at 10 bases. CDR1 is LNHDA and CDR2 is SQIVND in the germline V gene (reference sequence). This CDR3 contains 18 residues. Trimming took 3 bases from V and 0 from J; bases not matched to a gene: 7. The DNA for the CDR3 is TGTGCCAGTAGTATTATAGCGGGAGGAACCGCGAACACCGGGGAGCTGTTTTTT. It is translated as CASSIIAGGTANTGELFF.

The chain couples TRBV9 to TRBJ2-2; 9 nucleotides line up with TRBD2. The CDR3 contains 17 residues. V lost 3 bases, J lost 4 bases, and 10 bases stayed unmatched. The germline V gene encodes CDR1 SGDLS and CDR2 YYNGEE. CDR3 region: CASSAGGTSPLTGELFF. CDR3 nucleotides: TGTGCCAGCAGCGCGGGGGGGACTAGCCCTCTCACCGGGGAGCTGTTTTTT. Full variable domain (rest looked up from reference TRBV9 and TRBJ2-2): DSGVTQTPKHLITATGQRVTLRCSPRSGDLSVYWYQQSLDQGLQFLIQYYNGEERAKGNILERFSAQQFPDLHSELNLSSLELGDSALYFCASSAGGTSPLTGELFFGEGSRLTVL.

CDR3 DNA sequence: TGTGCCAGCAGCCCGAGGGGACAGGGGATCGACGAGCAGTACTTC. Protein: CASSPRGQGIDEQYF. The chain combines TRBV13 with TRBJ2-7; TRBD1 matches 10 bases. The germline gives CDR1 PRHDT, CDR2 FYEKMQ (reference sequence). This CDR3 region has 15 residues. J was trimmed by 5 bases and V by 5 bases; bases with no gene match: 9. Supplemented by reference TRBV13 and TRBJ2-7, the full variable domain reads AAGVIQSPRHLIKEKRETATLKCYPIPRHDTVYWYQQGPGQDPQFLISFYEKMQSDKGSIPDRFSAQQFSDYHSELNMSSLELGDSALYFCASSPRGQGIDEQYFGPGTRLTVT.

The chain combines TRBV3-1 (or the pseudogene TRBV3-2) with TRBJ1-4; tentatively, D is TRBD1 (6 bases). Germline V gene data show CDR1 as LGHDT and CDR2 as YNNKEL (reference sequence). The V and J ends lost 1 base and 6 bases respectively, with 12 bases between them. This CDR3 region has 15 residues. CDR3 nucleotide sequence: TGTGCCAGCAGCCAAGGGTACGGGGGCGATGAAAAACTGTTTTTT. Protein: CASSQGYGGDEKLFF.